The entry below gives a single T cell receptor (beta chain) sequence along with its context. The CDR3 is 11 residues long. Trimming cost V 4 bases and J 8 bases, with 8 bases left between them. Germline-derived CDR1 and CDR2 are LNHDA and SQIVND (reference sequence). Profiled with immunoSEQ multiplex PCR; TCRdb holds only in-frame clones, not every one. The table shows roughly 250,000 clones, with around 89% occurring only once. The data were obtained in a study of blood T cell repertoires in COVID-19. Sequenced: PBMCs or T cells enriched from blood (not recorded which). The chain combines TRBV19 with TRBJ1-1; D unclear. This sequence was found in a woman between 50 and 59 years old who had recovered from COVID-19. The CDR3 loop reads CASSNGVEAFF. In DNA, the CDR3 is TGTGCCAGTAGTAACGGGGTCGAAGCTTTCTTT. Full variable domain (remainder filled in from reference TRBV19 and TRBJ1-1): DGGITQSPKYLFRKEGQNVTLSCEQNLNHDAMYWYRQDPGQGLRLIYYSQIVNDFQKGDIAEGYSVSREKKESFPLTVTSAQKNPTAFYLCASSNGVEAFFGQGTRLTVV.